A selection of T cell receptor beta chains follows, all from one sample in a study of PD-1 blockade in classical Hodgkin lymphoma. TCRdb keeps only in-frame clones here, not all; method: immunoSEQ multiplex PCR. The sample consists of 25,000 to 40,000 clones, around three quarters of them appearing once. The source was peripheral blood mononuclear cells (PBMCs), collected before the fourth cycle of nivolumab. The receptors originated from a human donor with classical Hodgkin lymphoma. CDR3s include the opening cysteine and the closing phenylalanine or tryptophan. D genes are given only for firm matches. Size tells how often a clone was seen (once, few, many) or the class of an expanded clone, and some rows leave it out.

J: TRBJ1-2
V: TRBV9
D: -
size: -
CDR3: CASSRPQNGYTF
DNA: TGTGCCAGCAGCCGCCCGCAGAATGGCTACACCTTC

J: TRBJ1-2
V: TRBV10-3
D: TRBD1
size: -
CDR3: CAISESGQGKDGYTF
DNA: TGTGCCATCAGTGAGTCGGGACAGGGTAAGGATGGCTACACCTTC

J: TRBJ2-7
V: TRBV7-7
D: TRBD2
size: -
CDR3: CASSSGLAGPSYEQYF
DNA: TGTGCCAGCAGCTCGGGACTAGCGGGCCCCTCCTACGAGCAGTACTTC

J: TRBJ1-2
V: TRBV27
D: -
size: few
CDR3: CASSPFPPPRTEYGYTF
DNA: TGTGCCAGCAGTCCCTTCCCGCCCCCCCGCACGGAGTATGGCTACACCTTC

J: TRBJ1-1
V: TRBV9
D: -
size: -
CDR3: CASSVGRGNTEAFF
DNA: TGTGCCAGCAGCGTAGGTAGAGGGAACACTGAAGCTTTCTTT

J: TRBJ1-2
V: TRBV9
D: -
size: -
CDR3: CASSVRGETYGYTF
DNA: TGTGCCAGCAGCGTTAGGGGGGAAACCTATGGCTACACCTTC

J: TRBJ1-5
V: TRBV28
D: TRBD1
size: -
CDR3: CASSLLDRGDDQPQHF
DNA: TGTGCCAGCAGTTTACTGGACAGGGGCGACGATCAGCCCCAGCATTTT

J: TRBJ2-1
V: TRBV7-9
D: -
size: -
CDR3: CASSLTVTEQFF
DNA: TGTGCCAGCAGCTTAACAGTTACTGAGCAGTTCTTC

J: TRBJ1-1
V: TRBV28
D: -
size: -
CDR3: CASTLIRGEAFF
DNA: TGTGCCAGCACCTTGATAAGGGGGGAAGCTTTCTTT

J: TRBJ1-1
V: TRBV30
D: -
size: few
CDR3: CACNREKTEAFF
DNA: TGTGCCTGCAATAGGGAAAAGACTGAAGCTTTCTTT

J: TRBJ2-3
V: TRBV4-3
D: TRBD1
size: -
CDR3: CASSQDNRGGGTQYF
DNA: TGCGCCAGCAGCCAAGATAACAGAGGGGGCGGTACGCAGTATTTT

J: TRBJ2-2
V: TRBV7-6
D: -
size: -
CDR3: CASSKDFQNTGELFF
DNA: TGTGCCAGCAGCAAGGACTTTCAGAACACCGGGGAGCTGTTTTTT

J: TRBJ2-2
V: TRBV9
D: -
size: -
CDR3: CASSPRSANTGELFF
DNA: TGTGCCAGCAGCCCAAGATCCGCGAACACCGGGGAGCTGTTTTTT

J: TRBJ1-4
V: TRBV29-1
D: TRBD1
size: -
CDR3: CSVEGPLTGGGEKLFF
DNA: TGCAGCGTTGAAGGGCCCCTGACAGGGGGTGGAGAAAAACTGTTTTTT

J: TRBJ2-2
V: TRBV7-9
D: -
size: -
CDR3: CASSLEMECLFF
DNA: TGTGCCAGCAGCTTAGAGATGGAATGCCTGTTTTTT

J: TRBJ1-1
V: TRBV7-9
D: -
size: few
CDR3: CASSSQGAEAFF
DNA: TGTGCCAGCAGCTCCCAGGGCGCTGAAGCTTTCTTT

J: TRBJ1-6
V: TRBV30
D: -
size: -
CDR3: CAWSVGQYNSPLHF
DNA: TGTGCCTGGAGTGTAGGGCAGTATAATTCACCCCTCCACTTT

J: TRBJ1-3
V: TRBV18
D: TRBD1
size: few
CDR3: CASSIRQGASAGNTIYF
DNA: TGTGCCAGCTCAATTCGACAGGGGGCTAGCGCTGGAAACACCATATATTTT

J: TRBJ1-5
V: TRBV6-1
D: TRBD1
size: -
CDR3: CAGTGQGSDQPQHF
DNA: TGTGCCGGTACGGGACAGGGGTCTGATCAGCCCCAGCATTTT

J: TRBJ1-6
V: TRBV4-3
D: -
size: -
CDR3: CASSQDLGVQSPLHF
DNA: TGCGCCAGCAGCCAAGATCTGGGGGTTCAGTCACCCCTCCACTTT

J: TRBJ2-7
V: TRBV28
D: TRBD1
size: -
CDR3: CASSSSRTGRREQYF
DNA: TGTGCCAGCAGTTCCTCCCGGACAGGCCGTCGGGAGCAGTACTTC

J: TRBJ1-1
V: TRBV19
D: TRBD1
size: -
CDR3: CASSIVRHRQGLRDTEAFF
DNA: TGTGCCAGTAGTATAGTCCGTCATCGACAGGGCTTGAGGGACACTGAAGCTTTCTTT

J: TRBJ2-3
V: TRBV14
D: -
size: few
CDR3: CASSQVTWGSHLPDTQYF
DNA: TGTGCCAGCAGCCAAGTAACCTGGGGATCTCATCTTCCAGATACGCAGTATTTT

J: TRBJ2-7
V: TRBV29-1
D: -
size: -
CDR3: CSVEGERASSYEQYF
DNA: TGCAGCGTTGAAGGAGAAAGGGCGAGCTCCTACGAGCAGTACTTC

J: TRBJ1-5
V: TRBV19
D: -
size: -
CDR3: CASNSRDYSNQPQHF
DNA: TGTGCCAGTAATTCCAGGGACTATAGCAATCAGCCCCAGCATTTT

J: TRBJ2-5
V: TRBV29-1
D: -
size: few
CDR3: CSVGGLPETQYF
DNA: TGCAGCGTTGGTGGACTCCCGGAGACCCAGTACTTC

J: TRBJ2-3
V: TRBV7-2
D: -
size: -
CDR3: CASTNGQRGATDTQYF
DNA: TGTGCCAGCACCAACGGGCAAAGGGGCGCGACAGATACGCAGTATTTT

J: TRBJ1-1
V: TRBV30
D: -
size: -
CDR3: CASQTLGATEAFF
DNA: TGTGCCTCTCAGACTTTGGGTGCCACTGAAGCTTTCTTT

J: TRBJ2-2
V: TRBV10-1
D: -
size: -
CDR3: CASSETHGTGELFF
DNA: TGCGCCAGCAGTGAGACCCACGGCACCGGGGAGCTGTTTTTT

J: TRBJ1-2
V: TRBV5-6
D: TRBD1
size: -
CDR3: CASSRTDRGKDRYTF
DNA: TGTGCCAGCAGCCGAACCGACAGGGGAAAGGATAGGTACACCTTC

J: TRBJ1-2
V: TRBV28
D: -
size: few
CDR3: CASSLGAVYTF
DNA: TGTGCCAGCAGTTTGGGGGCCGTATACACCTTC

J: TRBJ1-2
V: TRBV7-9
D: -
size: -
CDR3: CASSSLTGSQGYTF
DNA: TGTGCCAGCAGCTCACTCACAGGGTCTCAGGGCTACACCTTC

J: TRBJ2-1
V: TRBV7-3
D: -
size: -
CDR3: CASSLDPRRQYEVKQFF
DNA: TGTGCCAGCAGCTTAGATCCAAGGCGACAATATGAGGTGAAGCAGTTCTTC

J: TRBJ1-5
V: TRBV5-6
D: -
size: -
CDR3: CASSLGGSNQPQHF
DNA: TGTGCCAGCAGCTTGGGAGGGAGCAATCAGCCCCAGCATTTT

J: TRBJ2-1
V: TRBV10-2
D: TRBD2
size: -
CDR3: CASSLAGGYNEQFF
DNA: TGCGCCAGCAGTTTAGCGGGGGGGTACAATGAGCAGTTCTTC

J: TRBJ1-1
V: TRBV6-5
D: -
size: -
CDR3: CASSYSGLVTEAFF
DNA: TGTGCCAGCAGTTACTCAGGGCTAGTCACTGAAGCTTTCTTT

J: TRBJ2-7
V: TRBV6-5
D: -
size: -
CDR3: CASSYSITGYEQYF
DNA: TGTGCCAGCAGTTACTCGATCACAGGCTACGAGCAGTACTTC

J: TRBJ2-2
V: TRBV4-2
D: TRBD2
size: once
CDR3: CASSQASSGSQTGELFF
DNA: TGTGCCAGCAGCCAAGCGTCTAGCGGGAGTCAGACCGGGGAGCTGTTTTTT

J: TRBJ1-5
V: TRBV15
D: TRBD1
size: few
CDR3: CATSIDDRGANQPQHF
DNA: TGTGCCACCAGCATTGATGACAGGGGGGCTAATCAGCCCCAGCATTTT

J: TRBJ1-1
V: TRBV19
D: TRBD1
size: -
CDR3: CAISQGLDTEAFF
DNA: TGTGCTATCTCACAGGGGCTTGACACTGAAGCTTTCTTT

J: TRBJ2-3
V: TRBV27
D: -
size: -
CDR3: CASSLEGARTDTQYF
DNA: TGTGCCAGCAGTTTGGAGGGGGCGCGGACAGATACGCAGTATTTT

J: TRBJ2-6
V: TRBV7-9
D: TRBD1
size: -
CDR3: CASRYRGSGANVLTF
DNA: TGTGCCAGCAGATACAGGGGTTCTGGGGCCAACGTCCTGACTTTC

J: TRBJ2-5
V: TRBV30
D: -
size: -
CDR3: CAWRRGTFQETQYF
DNA: TGTGCCTGGAGGAGAGGGACTTTCCAAGAGACCCAGTACTTC

J: TRBJ2-5
V: TRBV19
D: TRBD1
size: -
CDR3: CASSLGTGFQETQYF
DNA: TGTGCCAGTAGCCTGGGGACAGGGTTCCAAGAGACCCAGTACTTC

J: TRBJ1-1
V: TRBV5-6
D: -
size: -
CDR3: CASSLVNTEAFF
DNA: TGTGCCAGCAGCTTGGTTAACACTGAAGCTTTCTTT

J: TRBJ1-2
V: TRBV13
D: -
size: -
CDR3: CASSLGRSLGNFYGYTF
DNA: TGTGCCAGCAGCTTAGGCCGATCGCTTGGCAACTTCTACGGCTACACCTTC

J: TRBJ2-1
V: TRBV6-4
D: -
size: once
CDR3: CASSVQGNPYNEQFF
DNA: TGTGCCAGCAGTGTACAGGGAAATCCCTACAATGAGCAGTTCTTC

J: TRBJ1-2
V: TRBV19
D: -
size: -
CDR3: CASSIGGNYGYTF
DNA: TGTGCCAGTAGTATAGGAGGGAACTATGGCTACACCTTC

J: TRBJ2-1
V: TRBV14
D: -
size: medium-sized
CDR3: CASSQHDSLRDNEQFF
DNA: TGTGCCAGCAGCCAACATGACAGCCTCAGAGACAATGAGCAGTTCTTC

J: TRBJ2-3
V: TRBV9
D: TRBD2
size: few
CDR3: CASSVKLAGLGTQYF
DNA: TGTGCCAGCAGCGTGAAACTAGCGGGGTTGGGTACGCAGTATTTT

J: TRBJ1-1
V: TRBV4-1
D: -
size: -
CDR3: CASSPPFGTEAFF
DNA: TGCGCCAGCAGCCCCCCCTTCGGCACTGAAGCTTTCTTT

J: TRBJ2-3
V: TRBV7-9
D: -
size: -
CDR3: CASSSTGPGADTQYF
DNA: TGTGCCAGCAGCTCAACAGGGCCGGGAGCAGATACGCAGTATTTT

J: TRBJ2-7
V: TRBV14
D: -
size: -
CDR3: CASSQVTHEQYF
DNA: TGTGCCAGCAGCCAAGTTACCCACGAGCAGTACTTC